This TCR beta chain was obtained from a study of blood T cells in healthy people across ages. Study-wide findings and caveats: Naive and antigen-experienced cells could not be conclusively compared, given unsorted PBMCs. A roughly linear fall in TCR beta diversity per million T cells was seen with increasing age.

Concerning this clonotype itself: Its specificity is unknown.

Using a J-beta primer mix together with a sample-barcoded 5' primer, a second PCR was run for roughly 6 to 12 cycles. Per sample, CDR3-containing paired-end reads numbered at least 2.5 million. TCRdb ran MiXCR on the 5' RACE reads and lists one entry per CDR3 protein. The sample yields hundreds of thousands of distinct CDR3 sequences, more than 50% seen once. The CDR3 contains 15 residues. With 8 bases clipped from V and 3 bases from J, the junction kept 6 bases outside the gene matches. Germline assignment: CDR1 MNHEY and CDR2 SMNVEV (reference sequence). The people who gave samples were healthy Caucasians from Russia, aged about 6 to 100.

This chain links TRBV27 with TRBJ2-6, with 8 bases fitting TRBD1. The specimen sequenced was blood. This sequence originates from a man in his forties in good health. For the CDR3, the DNA is TGTGCCAGCGGTCCCAGGGGGCGTGGGGCCAACGTCCTGACTTTC. This translates into CASGPRGRGANVLTF.